The present TCR beta chain was sequenced within a study of shared clonotypes between healthy human individuals. Study context: Those who served as donors were a couple of women and three men between the ages of 18 and 49. Study-level results: Clonotype sharing among donors was expected to depend on sequencing depth.

As to this clone: Its antigen is unidentified.

There are 15 residues in the CDR3. Germline-derived CDR1 and CDR2 are MNHEY and SMNVEV (reference sequence). V gave up 4 bases and J gave up 0 bases, with 11 bases separating them. The assay was immunoSEQ multiplex PCR, and TCRdb's table has in-frame clones only and misses some. Altogether over 2,000,000 clones are present, roughly 95% being singletons, with the ten largest covering more than 1.5%. Terminally differentiated effector memory CD45RA+ cells were excluded from the naive CD8 cells, which were CD45RO-negative and positively selected for CCR7. The sequenced sample was naive CD8+ T cells from PBMCs. J is TRBJ2-3 and V is TRBV27, with D unresolved. The TCR was taken from a man younger than 35 in good health. Some clones in this sample may be carry-over from other donors' samples. In DNA form, the CDR3 reads TGTGCCAGCAGTTCCATTTCGCCCAGCACAGATACGCAGTATTTT. Its translation: CASSSISPSTDTQYF.